This T cell receptor (beta chain) was recovered during a study of blood T cells in healthy people across ages. Whole-study findings and limits: Among T cells, TCR beta diversity per million cells dropped roughly linearly as age rose.

About this clonotype itself: Its antigen is not identified.

Per sample, extraction of total RNA gave at least 6 micrograms in every case. Through a sample-barcoded 5' primer and a J-beta primer mix, a second PCR was run for roughly 6 to 12 cycles. Via MiXCR, TCRdb re-called the 5' RACE reads, giving one row per CDR3 protein. This table holds about 640,000 distinct CDR3 sequences, 40% to 45% found once. The CDR3 spans 15 residues. Germline CDR1 reads LGHDT; CDR2 reads YNNKEL (reference sequence). Trimming shortened V by 1 base and J by 6 bases, and 13 bases separated the two germline ends. The clonotype comes from an elderly man in good health. The sequencing input was blood. The rearrangement joins TRBV3-1 to TRBJ2-1, with D tentatively TRBD1 (6 bases). CDR3 coding DNA: TGTGCCAGCAGCCAAGCAACAGGGCTTGTCAATGAGCAGTTCTTC. This sequence encodes CASSQATGLVNEQFF.